The 30 T cell receptor beta chains given below trace back to one sample, sequenced in a study of shared clonotypes between healthy human individuals. Method: immunoSEQ multiplex PCR; TCRdb's copy keeps in-frame clones and lacks some. The sample lists roughly 1.4 million clones, about 98.5% occurring once. The sequencing input was naive CD4+ T cells sorted from blood. Subset defined: CD45RA+ positively selected. The receptors were gathered from a man aged 30 to 45 in good health.

V is TRBV12-5 and J is TRBJ2-1, with D perhaps TRBD2 (7 bases). Germline CDR1 and CDR2: LGHNT and FRNRAP. V lost 6 bases to trimming and J lost 3 bases, with 15 bases between them. The CDR3 runs to 15 residues. In nucleotides, the CDR3 is TGTGCTAGTGGAGGGGGGGACCCCCACTACAATGAGCAGTTCTTC. Translation: CASGGGDPHYNEQFF.

This chain uses TRBV9 with TRBJ2-1; TRBD1 or TRBD2 may be the D gene (6 bases each). CDR3 length: 16 residues. V dropped 3 bases and J dropped 5 bases, with 18 bases sitting between them. The germline CDR1 and CDR2 sequences are SGDLS and YYNGEE. The CDR3 protein is CASSGGGQRANNEQFF. For the CDR3, the DNA is TGTGCCAGCAGCGGCGGAGGACAGCGGGCCAACAATGAGCAGTTCTTC. Variable domain in full (rest from reference TRBV9 and TRBJ2-1): DSGVTQTPKHLITATGQRVTLRCSPRSGDLSVYWYQQSLDQGLQFLIQYYNGEERAKGNILERFSAQQFPDLHSELNLSSLELGDSALYFCASSGGGQRANNEQFFGPGTRLTVL.

V and J are TRBV6-1 and TRBJ2-3; 9 positions match TRBD2. This CDR3 region has 14 residues. V lost 6 bases, J lost 7 bases, and 8 bases stayed unmatched. The V gene's germline CDR1 is MNHNS and CDR2 SASEGT. The CDR3 reads CASRTGTSYHTQYF. CDR3 nucleotides: TGTGCCAGCAGAACCGGGACTAGCTATCATACGCAGTATTTT.

This clone was observed once. V usage is TRBV7-6 and J usage is TRBJ2-1; 10 bases map to TRBD2. Germline CDR1 and CDR2: SGHVS and FNYEAQ. The CDR3 spans 16 residues. Unmatched junction bases numbered 11, after V lost 5 bases and J lost 7 bases. CDR3 DNA sequence: TGTGCCAGCAGCCGGACTAGCGGTCGATCTAGGAATGAGCAGTTCTTC. Its translation is CASSRTSGRSRNEQFF.

V usage is TRBV4-1 and J usage is TRBJ2-5, with 12 positions matching TRBD1. Germline V lookup: CDR1 MGHRA, CDR2 YSYEKL. Unmatched junction bases numbered 6, after V lost 5 bases and J lost 5 bases. This CDR3 has 15 residues. CDR3: CASSKGQGARETQYF. The DNA for the CDR3 is TGCGCCAGCAGCAAGGGACAGGGGGCAAGGGAGACCCAGTACTTC.

The gene calls are TRBV6-5 and TRBJ1-1, with a tentative D call TRBD1 (5 bases). In germline, CDR1 is MNHEY, CDR2 SVGAGI. V dropped 0 bases and J dropped 10 bases, with 18 bases sitting between them. The CDR3 runs 15 residues. The CDR3 spells CASSYSAPGGRAAFF. The CDR3, as DNA: TGTGCCAGCAGTTACTCGGCCCCGGGGGGGAGGGCAGCTTTCTTT.

The V call is TRBV29-1, the J call TRBJ2-7, with TRBD1 as a possible D gene (5 bases). Looked up from germline, CDR1 is SQVTM and CDR2 is ANQGSEA. This CDR3 comprises 14 residues. V lost 4 bases and J 0 bases, leaving 13 bases between the germline ends. CDR3 in DNA: TGCAGCGTTGTAGCAGGGCTGAGCTCCTACGAGCAGTACTTC. Translation gives CSVVAGLSSYEQYF.

The chain combines TRBV4-1 with TRBJ2-3; D may be TRBD1 or TRBD2 (5 bases each). The germline V and J ends were trimmed by 1 base and 2 bases, with 13 bases remaining between them. The CDR3 runs to 16 residues. From germline, CDR1 is MGHRA and CDR2 YSYEKL. The DNA of the CDR3 is TGCGCCAGCAGCCAAGCCCCAGGGAGATTCACAGATACGCAGTATTTT. Translation: CASSQAPGRFTDTQYF.

The chain couples TRBV14 to TRBJ2-1; 9 nucleotides match TRBD1. After removal of 1 base from V and 4 bases from J, the junction contained 5 bases not matched to a gene. The CDR3 runs 16 residues. Germline V CDR1 and CDR2: SGHDN, FVKESK. CDR3 nucleotide sequence: TGTGCCAGCAGCCAAGTTCCAGGACAGGGGTACAATGAGCAGTTCTTC. This gives the protein CASSQVPGQGYNEQFF.

This chain links TRBV6-4 with TRBJ2-6; the D is unclear. V shed 0 bases and J shed 0 bases, with 6 bases lying between them. Germline V gives CDR1 MRHNA, CDR2 SNTAGT. CDR3 size: 16 residues. The CDR3 DNA sequence: TGTGCCAGCAGTGACTCCGGTCGCTCTGGGGCCAACGTCCTGACTTTC. This translates into CASSDSGRSGANVLTF.

The chain is built from TRBV30 and TRBJ2-1; possible D gene TRBD1, 6 bases. CDR1 is GTSNPN, CDR2 SVGIG, per germline (reference sequence). The CDR3 has 16 residues. V lost 3 bases and J 3 bases, leaving 18 bases between the germline ends. CDR3 in DNA: TGTGCCTGGAGGCTAAGGGGGACCTCTCGCTACAATGAGCAGTTCTTC. It specifies CAWRLRGTSRYNEQFF.

The genes are TRBV7-9 and TRBJ2-1, with TRBD2 matching 10 bases. V lost 3 bases to trimming and J lost 8 bases; unmatched junction nucleotides: 7. The CDR3 loop spans 15 amino acids. Germline values: CDR1 SEHNR, CDR2 FQNEAQ (reference sequence). The CDR3 nucleotides are TGTGCCAGCAGCTTTAGGCTAGCGGGAGCCGATGAGCAGTTCTTC. Encoded protein: CASSFRLAGADEQFF. The full variable domain, its missing parts supplied by reference TRBV7-9 and TRBJ2-1, is DTGVSQNPRHKITKRGQNVTFRCDPISEHNRLYWYRQTLGQGPEFLTYFQNEAQLEKSRLLSDRFSAERPKGSFSTLEIQRTEQGDSAMYLCASSFRLAGADEQFFGPGTRLTVL.

The rearrangement uses TRBV28 and TRBJ2-2; D unclear. From germline, CDR1 is MDHEN and CDR2 SYDVKM. The CDR3 covers 12 residues. The germline V and J ends were trimmed by 3 bases and 7 bases, with 6 bases remaining between them. The CDR3 region is CASSFGVGELFF. CDR3 DNA: TGTGCCAGCAGTTTTGGGGTCGGGGAGCTGTTTTTT.

The V and J genes are TRBV7-9 and TRBJ1-1; tentatively, D is TRBD1 (6 bases). CDR3 length: 16 residues. Germline CDR1 is SEHNR and CDR2 is FQNEAQ (reference sequence). V lost 3 bases and J lost 0, with 14 bases in between. Here the CDR3 reads CASSFGQGRMNTEAFF. Here the CDR3 DNA reads TGTGCCAGCAGCTTTGGCCAGGGGCGTATGAACACTGAAGCTTTCTTT.

The chain joins TRBV29-1 to TRBJ2-1; maybe TRBD2 (6 bases). CDR3 size: 16 residues. Germline CDR1 is SQVTM and CDR2 is ANQGSEA. V lost 1 base and J lost 1, with 14 bases in between. The CDR3 region is CSVEVGAGESYNEQFF. CDR3 sequence (DNA): TGCAGCGTTGAAGTAGGAGCGGGCGAATCCTACAATGAGCAGTTCTTC.

The chain uses TRBV11-2 and TRBJ2-4; unclear D gene. V was clipped by 6 bases and J by 0 bases, with 15 bases between them. The CDR3 length is 16 residues. Germline CDR1 and CDR2: SGHAT and FQNNGV. The CDR3 spells CASRKVSDLAKNIQYF. CDR3 DNA sequence: TGTGCCAGCAGGAAGGTATCGGATCTAGCCAAAAACATTCAGTACTTC.

This chain links TRBV30 with TRBJ2-7; D unresolved. There are 15 residues in the CDR3. Trimming removed 0 bases at V and 7 bases at J, with 19 bases between. In germline, CDR1 is GTSNPN, CDR2 SVGIG (reference sequence). DNA for the CDR3: TGTGCCTGGAGTGTAGTCGGAGCCCGGGTGGATGAGCAGTACTTC. This gives the protein CAWSVVGARVDEQYF.

The chain is built from TRBV7-2 and TRBJ2-1, with a weak D call TRBD1 (6 bases). Germline CDR1 reads SGHTA; CDR2 reads FQGNSA. The length of the CDR3 is 14 residues. Trimming shortened V by 0 bases and J by 6 bases, and 9 bases separated the two germline ends. The DNA of the CDR3 is TGTGCCAGCAGCTTAGCGCCAGGGGTCAATGAGCAGTTCTTC. Translation gives CASSLAPGVNEQFF.

This clone is a singleton in its sample. V gene TRBV5-1 combines with J gene TRBJ2-3; 10 bases line up with TRBD2. The V gene end was trimmed by 5 bases and the J gene end by 5 bases; junction bases not matched to a gene: 5. Germline CDR1 and CDR2: SGHRS and YFSETQ. The CDR3 spans 14 residues. CDR3 in amino acids: CASSSSGRGDTQYF. CDR3 nucleotide sequence: TGCGCCAGCAGTAGCAGCGGGAGGGGAGATACGCAGTATTTT.

This clone was counted a single time. The chain has TRBV19 and TRBJ2-3; 8 positions match TRBD2. CDR3 length: 15 amino acids. V lost 9 bases and J lost 0; bases outside the gene matches: 8. The germline gives CDR1 LNHDA, CDR2 SQIVND (reference sequence). CDR3 nucleotides: TGTGCCAGCTCGACTAGCGCTATTAGCACAGATACGCAGTATTTT. Amino acids: CASSTSAISTDTQYF.

This clone has only one observation. The chain combines TRBV2 with TRBJ2-7, with 11 bases that match TRBD2. J was trimmed by 9 bases and V by 7 bases; bases with no gene match: 17. Germline V gene data show CDR1 as SNHLY and CDR2 as FYNNEI. The CDR3 loop spans 16 amino acids. The CDR3 coding sequence is TGTGCCAGCATAGGCAAGCGGCTAGCGGGAGGAATTGGGCAGTACTTC. It codes for CASIGKRLAGGIGQYF.

This chain connects TRBV19 to TRBJ2-2; D remains ambiguous. CDR1 is LNHDA and CDR2 is SQIVND in the germline V gene (reference sequence). This CDR3 spans 15 amino acids. With 5 bases removed from V and 3 bases from J, the gap between germline ends came to 13 bases. CDR3 DNA: TGTGCCAGTAGTCCGGTTATCTTGTACACCGGGGAGCTGTTTTTT. Translation gives CASSPVILYTGELFF.

V is TRBV28 and J is TRBJ2-2, with D hard to call. CDR3 size: 12 residues. Trimming removed 1 base at V and 8 bases at J, with 5 bases between. The V gene's germline CDR1 is MDHEN and CDR2 SYDVKM. The CDR3 spells CASSLSRGELFF. The DNA for the CDR3 is TGTGCCAGCAGTTTATCCAGGGGGGAGCTGTTTTTT.

V usage is TRBV7-2 and J usage is TRBJ2-1, with 7 bases fitting TRBD2. The ends lost 0 bases at V and 7 bases at J; junction bases unmatched: 3. CDR1 and CDR2 (germline): SGHTA, FQGNSA. The CDR3 has 14 residues. The CDR3: CASSLAGGPNEQFF. Here the CDR3 DNA reads TGTGCCAGCAGCTTAGCGGGAGGGCCTAATGAGCAGTTCTTC.

The rearrangement joins TRBV2 to TRBJ2-7; 11 bases align to TRBD1. The V segment lost 7 bases and the J segment 4 bases; nucleotides outside the gene matches: 6. Germline values: CDR1 SNHLY, CDR2 FYNNEI. The CDR3 spans 14 residues. The CDR3 loop is CASTEDRGRYEQYF. DNA for the CDR3: TGTGCCAGCACCGAGGACAGGGGGCGGTACGAGCAGTACTTC.

This clone was observed once. V usage is TRBV18 and J usage is TRBJ2-7; D is possibly TRBD1 or TRBD2 (5 bases each). From germline, CDR1 is KGHSH and CDR2 LQKENI. CDR3 length equals 15 residues. V was pared by 3 bases and J by 1 base, with 13 bases between. Here the CDR3 DNA reads TGTGCCAGCTCACCTTTCCGGGACGTATCCTACGAGCAGTACTTC. It codes for CASSPFRDVSYEQYF.

This clone was recorded only once. At the DNA level, this CDR3 is encoded by other sequences in the same sample as well. V usage is TRBV9 and J usage is TRBJ2-1; no clear D. V lost 2 bases and J 0 bases, leaving 9 bases between the germline ends. The germline V gene has CDR1 SGDLS and CDR2 YYNGEE. The CDR3 sequence is 15 residues long. CDR3 amino acids: CASSVTGSSYNEQFF. The DNA for the CDR3 is TGTGCCAGCAGCGTTACTGGAAGCTCCTACAATGAGCAGTTCTTC.

The rearrangement uses TRBV5-4 and TRBJ2-2, with TRBD1 identical over 8 bases. The CDR3 length is 15 residues. V gave up 5 bases and J gave up 7 bases; unmatched junction bases: 10. Germline V gene data show CDR1 as SGHNT and CDR2 as YYREEE (reference sequence). In DNA, the CDR3 is TGTGCCAGCAGTAAGTTCCAGGGGGCCAGCGGGGAGCTGTTTTTT. Protein: CASSKFQGASGELFF.

The chain couples TRBV6-5 to TRBJ1-2, with unresolved D. CDR3 length: 15 amino acids. CDR1 is MNHEY, CDR2 SVGAGI, per germline. V lost 7 bases and J 5 bases, leaving 20 bases between the germline ends. The CDR3 DNA is TGTGCCAGCACCCCCTTGGAGGTAGGGAGGTATGGCTACACCTTC. It is translated as CASTPLEVGRYGYTF.

The J gene is TRBJ2-3, the V gene TRBV6-6; D is uncertain. Germline V gene sequence: CDR1 MNHNY, CDR2 SVGAGI (reference sequence). Trimming removed 0 bases at V and 2 bases at J, with 6 bases between. This CDR3 is built from 14 residues. The CDR3: CASSYSGSTDTQYF. The DNA of the CDR3 is TGTGCCAGCAGTTACTCAGGGTCCACAGATACGCAGTATTTT.